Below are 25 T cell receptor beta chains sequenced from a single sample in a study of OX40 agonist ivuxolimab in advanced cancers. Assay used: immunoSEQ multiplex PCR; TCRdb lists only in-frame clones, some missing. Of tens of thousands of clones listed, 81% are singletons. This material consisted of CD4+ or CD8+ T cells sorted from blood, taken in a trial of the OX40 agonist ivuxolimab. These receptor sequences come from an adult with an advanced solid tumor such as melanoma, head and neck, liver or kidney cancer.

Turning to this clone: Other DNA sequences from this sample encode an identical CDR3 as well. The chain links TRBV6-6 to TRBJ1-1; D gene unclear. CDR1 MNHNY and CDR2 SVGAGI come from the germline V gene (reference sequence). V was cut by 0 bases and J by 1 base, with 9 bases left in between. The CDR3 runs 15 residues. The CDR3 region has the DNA TGTGCCAGCAGTTACTCATCGTCTTCGAACACTGAAGCTTTCTTT. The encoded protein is CASSYSSSSNTEAFF.

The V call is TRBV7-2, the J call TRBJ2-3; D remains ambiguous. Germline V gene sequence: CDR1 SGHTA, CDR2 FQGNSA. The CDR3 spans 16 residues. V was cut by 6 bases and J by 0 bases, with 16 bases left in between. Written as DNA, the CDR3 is TGTGCCAGCAGAGTAGATGTCCGATGGAGCACAGATACGCAGTATTTT. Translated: CASRVDVRWSTDTQYF.

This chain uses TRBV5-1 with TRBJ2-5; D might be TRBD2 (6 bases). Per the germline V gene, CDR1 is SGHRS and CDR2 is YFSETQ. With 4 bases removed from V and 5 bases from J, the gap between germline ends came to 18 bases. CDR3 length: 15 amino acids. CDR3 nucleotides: TGCGCCAGCAGCGATTCTATTCGGGAGTGGGAGACCCAGTACTTC. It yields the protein CASSDSIREWETQYF.

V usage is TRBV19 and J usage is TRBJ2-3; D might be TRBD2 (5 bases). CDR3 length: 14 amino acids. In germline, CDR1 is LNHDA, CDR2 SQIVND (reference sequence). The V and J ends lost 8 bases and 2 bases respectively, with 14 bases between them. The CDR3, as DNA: TGTGCCAGTTCGAGAGGGTTCATCACAGATACGCAGTATTTT. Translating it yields CASSRGFITDTQYF.

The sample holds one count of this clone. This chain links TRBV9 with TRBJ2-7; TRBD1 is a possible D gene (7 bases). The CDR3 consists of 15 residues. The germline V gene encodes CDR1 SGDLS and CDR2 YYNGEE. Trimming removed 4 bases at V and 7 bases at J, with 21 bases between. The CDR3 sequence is CASSPGAEGAGEQYF. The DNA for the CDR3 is TGTGCCAGCAGCCCCGGGGCGGAGGGGGCGGGGGAGCAGTACTTC.

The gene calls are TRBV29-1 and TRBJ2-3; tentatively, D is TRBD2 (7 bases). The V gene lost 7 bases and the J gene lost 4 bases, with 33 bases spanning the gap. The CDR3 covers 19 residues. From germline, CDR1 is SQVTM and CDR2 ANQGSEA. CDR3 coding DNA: TGCAGCGCTGGGACGCCGGGTCGTAGGGGGGGGGCACGCCCAGATACGCAGTATTTT. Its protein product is CSAGTPGRRGGARPDTQYF.

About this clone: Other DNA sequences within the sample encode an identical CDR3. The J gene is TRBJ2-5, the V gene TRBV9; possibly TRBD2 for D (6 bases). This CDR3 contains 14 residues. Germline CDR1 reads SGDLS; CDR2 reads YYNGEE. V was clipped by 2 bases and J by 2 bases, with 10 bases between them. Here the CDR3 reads CASSVGTEQETQYF. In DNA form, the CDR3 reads TGTGCCAGCAGCGTCGGGACTGAACAAGAGACCCAGTACTTC.

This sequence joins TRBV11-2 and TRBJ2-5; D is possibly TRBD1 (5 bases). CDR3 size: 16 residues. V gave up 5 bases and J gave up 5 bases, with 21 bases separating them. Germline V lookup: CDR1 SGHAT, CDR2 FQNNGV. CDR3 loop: CASSTLWGRHQETQYF. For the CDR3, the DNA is TGTGCCAGCAGCACCCTATGGGGCCGGCATCAGGAGACCCAGTACTTC.

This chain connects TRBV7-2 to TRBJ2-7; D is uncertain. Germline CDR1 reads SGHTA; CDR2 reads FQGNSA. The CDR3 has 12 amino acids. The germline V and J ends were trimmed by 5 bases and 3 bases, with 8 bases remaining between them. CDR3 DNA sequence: TGTGCCAGCAGCCAACCGTACTACGAGCAGTACTTC. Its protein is CASSQPYYEQYF. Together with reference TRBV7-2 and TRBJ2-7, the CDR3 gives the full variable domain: GAGVSQSPSNKVTEKGKDVELRCDPISGHTALYWYRQSLGQGLEFLIYFQGNSAPDKSGLPSDRFSAERTGGSVSTLTIQRTQQEDSAVYLCASSQPYYEQYFGPGTRLTVT.

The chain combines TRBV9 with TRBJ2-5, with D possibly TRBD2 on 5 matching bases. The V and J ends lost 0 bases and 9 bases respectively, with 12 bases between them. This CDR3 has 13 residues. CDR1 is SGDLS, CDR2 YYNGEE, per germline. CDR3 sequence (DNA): TGTGCCAGCAGCGTAGATGATCAAGCGGCCCAGTACTTC. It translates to CASSVDDQAAQYF.

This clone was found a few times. Here the CDR3 reads CASSHPPGGQLFSSNQPQHF. In nucleotides, the CDR3 is TGCGCCAGCAGTCACCCCCCGGGGGGACAGTTATTTTCTAGCAATCAGCCCCAGCATTTT. The V call is TRBV23-1, the J call TRBJ1-5; 7 bases match TRBD1. TRBV23-1 is an ORF for which the function is uncertain. The CDR3 totals 20 residues. J was trimmed by 0 bases and V by 3 bases; bases with no gene match: 17.

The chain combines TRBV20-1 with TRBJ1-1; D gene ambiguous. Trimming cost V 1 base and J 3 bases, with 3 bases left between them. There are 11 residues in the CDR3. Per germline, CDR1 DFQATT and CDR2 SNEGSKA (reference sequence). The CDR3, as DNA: TGCAGTGCTAGAGGTCACACTGAAGCTTTCTTT. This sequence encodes CSARGHTEAFF.

The CDR3 loop is CASSRIGTSGLDEQYF. The CDR3 DNA follows: TGTGCCAGCAGCCGCATCGGTACTAGCGGGCTTGACGAGCAGTACTTC. The chain carries TRBV7-9 and TRBJ2-7, with 9 positions matching TRBD2. The CDR3 is 16 residues long. Germline V gives CDR1 SEHNR, CDR2 FQNEAQ (reference sequence). V lost 5 bases, J lost 5 bases, and 13 bases stayed unmatched. Full variable domain (outside the CDR3, taken from reference TRBV7-9 and TRBJ2-7): DTGVSQNPRHKITKRGQNVTFRCDPISEHNRLYWYRQTLGQGPEFLTYFQNEAQLEKSRLLSDRFSAERPKGSFSTLEIQRTEQGDSAMYLCASSRIGTSGLDEQYFGPGTRLTVT.

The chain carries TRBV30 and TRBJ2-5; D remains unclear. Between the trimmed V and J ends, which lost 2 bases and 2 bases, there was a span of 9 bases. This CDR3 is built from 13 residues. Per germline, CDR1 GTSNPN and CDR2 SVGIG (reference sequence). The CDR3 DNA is TGTGCCTGGAGTTGGGCGGAACAAGAGACCCAGTACTTC. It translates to CAWSWAEQETQYF.

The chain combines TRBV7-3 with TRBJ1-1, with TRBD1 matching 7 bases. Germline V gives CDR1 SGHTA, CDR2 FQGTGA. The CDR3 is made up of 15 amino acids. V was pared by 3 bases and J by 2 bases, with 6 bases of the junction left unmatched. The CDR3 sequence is CASSLAGQTNTEAFF. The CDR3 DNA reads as TGTGCCAGCAGCTTGGCGGGACAGACTAACACTGAAGCTTTCTTT.

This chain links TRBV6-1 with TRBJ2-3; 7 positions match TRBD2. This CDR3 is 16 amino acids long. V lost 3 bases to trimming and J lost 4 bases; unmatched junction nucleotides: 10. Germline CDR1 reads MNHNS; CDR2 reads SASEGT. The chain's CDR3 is CASSDPFAGVADTQYF. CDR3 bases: TGTGCCAGCAGTGACCCCTTCGCGGGAGTTGCAGATACGCAGTATTTT.

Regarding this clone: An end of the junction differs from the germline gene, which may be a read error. As DNA, the CDR3 is TGCGCCAGCAGCCAAGATTGGGACAGCAATCAGCCCCAGCATTTT. Protein: CASSQDWDSNQPQHF. The J gene is TRBJ1-5, the V gene TRBV7-9, with D possibly TRBD1 on 5 matching bases. Germline V gene lookup returns CDR1 SEHNR and CDR2 FQNEAQ (reference sequence). This CDR3 has 15 residues.

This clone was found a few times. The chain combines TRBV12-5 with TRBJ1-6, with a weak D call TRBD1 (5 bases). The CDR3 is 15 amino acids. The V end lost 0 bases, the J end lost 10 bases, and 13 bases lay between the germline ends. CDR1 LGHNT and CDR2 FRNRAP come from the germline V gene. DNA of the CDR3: TGTGCTAGTGGTTTGGTAACGGCAGGGCGATCACCCCTCCACTTT. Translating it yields CASGLVTAGRSPLHF.

The CDR3 sequence: CATSTGTGAGTPLHF. In nucleotides, the CDR3 is TGTGCCACCAGCACCGGGACAGGGGCAGGGACACCCCTCCACTTT. The gene calls are TRBV15 and TRBJ1-6, with 10 bases that match TRBD1. With 4 bases clipped from V and 11 bases from J, the junction kept 8 bases outside the gene matches. Germline values: CDR1 LNHNV, CDR2 YYDKDF (reference sequence). This CDR3 is built from 15 residues.

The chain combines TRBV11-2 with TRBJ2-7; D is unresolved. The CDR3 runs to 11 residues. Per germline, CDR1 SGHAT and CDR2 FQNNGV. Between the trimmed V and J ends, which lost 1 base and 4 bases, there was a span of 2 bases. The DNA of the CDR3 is TGTGCCAGCAGCTTAGTGTACGAGCAGTACTTC. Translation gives CASSLVYEQYF.

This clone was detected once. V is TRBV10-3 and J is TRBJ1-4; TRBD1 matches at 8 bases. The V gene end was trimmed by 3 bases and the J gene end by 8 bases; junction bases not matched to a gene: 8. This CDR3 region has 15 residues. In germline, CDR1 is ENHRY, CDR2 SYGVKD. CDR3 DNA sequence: TGTGCCATCAGTGAAGGACAGGGATTAGACGAAAAACTGTTTTTT. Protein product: CAISEGQGLDEKLFF.

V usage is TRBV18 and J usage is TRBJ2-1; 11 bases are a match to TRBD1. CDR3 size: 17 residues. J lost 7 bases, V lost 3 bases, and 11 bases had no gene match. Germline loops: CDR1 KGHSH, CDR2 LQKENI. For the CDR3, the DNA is TGTGCCAGCTCACCTGGAGAAGGGACAGGGGGTATTAATGAGCAGTTCTTC. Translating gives CASSPGEGTGGINEQFF.

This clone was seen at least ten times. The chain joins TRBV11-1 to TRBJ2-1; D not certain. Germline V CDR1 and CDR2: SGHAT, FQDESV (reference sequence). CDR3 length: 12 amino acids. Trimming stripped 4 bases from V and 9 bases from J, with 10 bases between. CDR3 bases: TGTGCCAGCAGCTACGAACTACCTGAGCAGTTCTTC. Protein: CASSYELPEQFF.

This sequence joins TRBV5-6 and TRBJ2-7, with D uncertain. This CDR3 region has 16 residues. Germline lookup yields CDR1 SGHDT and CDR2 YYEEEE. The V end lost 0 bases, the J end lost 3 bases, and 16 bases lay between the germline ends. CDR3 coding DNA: TGTGCCAGCAGCTTGGCTGCGAGAGGAGTGAGCTACGAGCAGTACTTC. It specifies CASSLAARGVSYEQYF.

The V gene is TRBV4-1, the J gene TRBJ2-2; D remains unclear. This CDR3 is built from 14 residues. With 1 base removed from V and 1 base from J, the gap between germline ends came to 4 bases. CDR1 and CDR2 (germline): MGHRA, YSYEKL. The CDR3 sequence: CASSQGQNTGELFF. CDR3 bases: TGCGCCAGCAGCCAAGGACAGAACACCGGGGAGCTGTTTTTT.